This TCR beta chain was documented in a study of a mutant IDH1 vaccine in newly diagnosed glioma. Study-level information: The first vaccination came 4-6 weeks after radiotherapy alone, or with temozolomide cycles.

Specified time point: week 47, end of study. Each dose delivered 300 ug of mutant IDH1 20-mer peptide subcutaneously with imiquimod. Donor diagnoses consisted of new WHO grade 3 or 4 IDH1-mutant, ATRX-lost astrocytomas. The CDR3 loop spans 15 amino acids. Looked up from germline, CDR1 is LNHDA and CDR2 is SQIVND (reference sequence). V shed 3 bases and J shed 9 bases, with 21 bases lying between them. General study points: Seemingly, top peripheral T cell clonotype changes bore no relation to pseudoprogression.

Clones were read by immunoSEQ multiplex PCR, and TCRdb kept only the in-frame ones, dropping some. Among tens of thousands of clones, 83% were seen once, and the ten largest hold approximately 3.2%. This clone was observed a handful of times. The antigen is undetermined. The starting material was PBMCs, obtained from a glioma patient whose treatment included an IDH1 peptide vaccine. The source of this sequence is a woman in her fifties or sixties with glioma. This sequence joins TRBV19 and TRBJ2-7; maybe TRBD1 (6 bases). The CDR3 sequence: CASSMSTGSPHGQYF. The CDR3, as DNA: TGTGCCAGTAGTATGTCAACAGGGAGCCCCCACGGGCAGTACTTC.